These T cell receptor beta chains were read from a single sample in a study of blood T cell repertoires in COVID-19. Sequenced by immunoSEQ multiplex PCR; TCRdb stores in-frame clones only, minus some. The table shows under 350,000 clones, with 89% occurring only once. The sample taken for sequencing was PBMCs or T cells enriched from blood (not recorded which). The receptors were gathered from a woman in her 40s who had recovered from COVID-19. CDR3s include the opening cysteine and the closing phenylalanine or tryptophan. The order of the fields is CDR3 length, V gene, D gene, J gene, clone size, CDR3 DNA, CDR3 protein. The D gene is left open where the match is weak. Clone size is given for some rows only: seen once, a few or many times, or a class if the clone is expanded.

length: 13
V: TRBV10-2
D: TRBD1
J: TRBJ2-1
size: -
DNA: TGCGCCAGCGCAGGGACAGAGTACAATGAGCAGTTCTTC
CDR3: CASAGTEYNEQFF

length: 18
V: TRBV9
D: TRBD2
J: TRBJ2-2
size: -
DNA: TGTGCCAGCAGCGTATCATCCCCGGTAGCGGGATACACCGGGGAGCTGTTTTTT
CDR3: CASSVSSPVAGYTGELFF

length: 16
V: TRBV7-2
D: TRBD2
J: TRBJ2-1
size: -
DNA: TGTGCCAGCAGCCCGGGGGGGACTAGCGGGAAGAAGGAGCAGTTCTTC
CDR3: CASSPGGTSGKKEQFF

length: 16
V: TRBV29-1
D: TRBD2
J: TRBJ2-5
size: -
DNA: TGCAGCGTTGAAGATCCTGCGGGAGGGCCCGGAGAGACCCAGTACTTC
CDR3: CSVEDPAGGPGETQYF

length: 15
V: TRBV30
D: TRBD1
J: TRBJ1-2
size: -
DNA: TGTGCCTGGAGTCCCCGGGGGACAGCTAACTATGGCTACACCTTC
CDR3: CAWSPRGTANYGYTF

length: 15
V: TRBV7-2
D: -
J: TRBJ2-7
size: -
DNA: TGTGCCAGCAGCTTTACAGGTATACCTTCCTACGAGCAGTACTTC
CDR3: CASSFTGIPSYEQYF

length: 14
V: TRBV9
D: -
J: TRBJ1-1
size: -
DNA: TGTGCCAGCAGCGTAGGGGGACAGAACACTGAAGCTTTCTTT
CDR3: CASSVGGQNTEAFF

length: 19
V: TRBV21-1
D: -
J: TRBJ2-4
size: -
DNA: TGTGCCAGCAGTCCCCGCCCCTTTCTAGCGGGAGAAGCCAAAAACATTCAGTACTTC
CDR3: CASSPRPFLAGEAKNIQYF

length: 13
V: TRBV5-1
D: -
J: TRBJ1-2
size: -
DNA: TGCGCCAGCAGCTCCCTACCCTATGAAGGCTACACCTTC
CDR3: CASSSLPYEGYTF

length: 14
V: TRBV5-6
D: TRBD1
J: TRBJ1-2
size: -
DNA: TGTGCCAGCAGCTTGGGGACAGGGGGCTGGGGCTACACCTTC
CDR3: CASSLGTGGWGYTF

length: 17
V: TRBV15
D: -
J: TRBJ2-1
size: -
DNA: TGTGCCACCAGCAGAGGGAACGAGCGTGCCTCCTACAATGAGCAGTTCTTC
CDR3: CATSRGNERASYNEQFF

length: 14
V: TRBV2
D: TRBD1
J: TRBJ1-2
size: -
DNA: TGTGCCAGCGGGGTGAGCAGGGGGTTTTTTGGCTACACCTTC
CDR3: CASGVSRGFFGYTF

length: 14
V: TRBV6-2/TRBV6-3
D: TRBD2
J: TRBJ2-7
size: -
DNA: TGTGCCAGCAGTTCGACTGGACTAGTCTACGAGCAGTACTTC
CDR3: CASSSTGLVYEQYF

length: 14
V: TRBV2
D: TRBD1
J: TRBJ1-2
size: -
DNA: TGTGCCAGCAGACCGGACAGGCTCTTTTCTGGCTACACCTTC
CDR3: CASRPDRLFSGYTF

length: 14
V: TRBV19
D: -
J: TRBJ1-1
size: -
DNA: TGTGCCAGTAGTATGTCGCGGGGTGACACTGAAGCTTTCTTT
CDR3: CASSMSRGDTEAFF

length: 13
V: TRBV6-5
D: -
J: TRBJ1-4
size: -
DNA: TGTGCCAGCAGTTACTCGGGCAATGAAAAACTGTTTTTT
CDR3: CASSYSGNEKLFF

length: 14
V: TRBV7-8
D: -
J: TRBJ2-7
size: -
DNA: TGTGCCAGCAGCTTATGGGGGGAAGGGGTCGAGCAGTACTTC
CDR3: CASSLWGEGVEQYF

length: 16
V: TRBV6-5
D: -
J: TRBJ2-5
size: few
DNA: TGTGCCAGCAGTTGGCCGAGGGGGTCCGAGCAAGAGACCCAGTACTTC
CDR3: CASSWPRGSEQETQYF

length: 15
V: TRBV19
D: -
J: TRBJ1-2
size: -
DNA: TGTGCCAGTAGTATTTTAATGACAGCGAACTATGGCTACACCTTC
CDR3: CASSILMTANYGYTF

length: 15
V: TRBV6-1
D: -
J: TRBJ1-4
size: -
DNA: TGTGCCAGCAGTGAAACGGTTGCAACTAATGAAAAACTGTTTTTT
CDR3: CASSETVATNEKLFF

length: 15
V: TRBV5-4
D: TRBD2
J: TRBJ2-7
size: -
DNA: TGTGCCAGCAGCAGCATGGGGACGGGAGGATACGAGCAGTACTTC
CDR3: CASSSMGTGGYEQYF

length: 15
V: TRBV5-1
D: TRBD1
J: TRBJ1-1
size: -
DNA: TGCGCCAGCAGCTTGATGGGACAGGGACACACTGAAGCTTTCTTT
CDR3: CASSLMGQGHTEAFF

length: 16
V: TRBV5-4
D: TRBD1
J: TRBJ2-7
size: -
DNA: TGTGCCAGCAGCTCGTCGTCCGGGACAGGGCCCTACGAGCAGTACTTC
CDR3: CASSSSSGTGPYEQYF

length: 14
V: TRBV30
D: TRBD1
J: TRBJ1-6
size: -
DNA: TGTGCCTGGAGTGAGGGACAGCATAATTCACCCCTCCACTTT
CDR3: CAWSEGQHNSPLHF

length: 15
V: TRBV29-1
D: TRBD1
J: TRBJ1-2
size: -
DNA: TGCAGCGTAACGACAGGGGGCTTCGATAACTATGGCTACACCTTC
CDR3: CSVTTGGFDNYGYTF

length: 15
V: TRBV7-3
D: -
J: TRBJ2-2
size: -
DNA: TGTGCCAGCAGCTTATTCCCCGGGGACACCGGGGAGCTGTTTTTT
CDR3: CASSLFPGDTGELFF

length: 17
V: TRBV9
D: -
J: TRBJ1-3
size: -
DNA: TGTGCCAGCAGCGTAAAGGACAGTGCTTTCTCTGGAAACACCATATATTTT
CDR3: CASSVKDSAFSGNTIYF

length: 15
V: TRBV7-2
D: TRBD1
J: TRBJ2-7
size: -
DNA: TGTGCCAGCAGGAAAACCGGGACAGGGGGCTACGAGCAGTACTTC
CDR3: CASRKTGTGGYEQYF

length: 15
V: TRBV19
D: TRBD1
J: TRBJ1-1
size: -
DNA: TGTGCCAGTAGTTCTCCGGGACAGGGGTCGACTGAAGCTTTCTTT
CDR3: CASSSPGQGSTEAFF

length: 13
V: TRBV29-1
D: -
J: TRBJ2-4
size: -
DNA: TGCAGCGTTCAAGGTCACACCAAAAACATTCAGTACTTC
CDR3: CSVQGHTKNIQYF

length: 16
V: TRBV5-6
D: -
J: TRBJ1-1
size: -
DNA: TGTGCCAGCAACAGACAGCACGGGTTTTGGGCCACTGAAGCTTTCTTT
CDR3: CASNRQHGFWATEAFF

length: 16
V: TRBV18
D: TRBD2
J: TRBJ2-1
size: -
DNA: TGTGCCAGCTCAACCAGGACTAGCGGGGCCTACAATGAGCAGTTCTTC
CDR3: CASSTRTSGAYNEQFF

length: 17
V: TRBV5-1
D: -
J: TRBJ1-1
size: -
DNA: TGCGCCAGCAGCTTGGCTGGCGATTATAGCCTGAACACTGAAGCTTTCTTT
CDR3: CASSLAGDYSLNTEAFF

length: 15
V: TRBV28
D: -
J: TRBJ2-7
size: -
DNA: TGTGCCAGCAGTTCCCCGGGAGCCGTTTTCCGCGAGCAGTACTTC
CDR3: CASSSPGAVFREQYF

length: 15
V: TRBV5-1
D: TRBD2
J: TRBJ2-3
size: -
DNA: TGCGCCAGCAGACTAGCGGCCTCTTCACCAGATACGCAGTATTTT
CDR3: CASRLAASSPDTQYF

length: 13
V: TRBV18
D: -
J: TRBJ1-1
size: -
DNA: TGTGCCAGCTCACGGCAAGAGAACACTGAAGCTTTCTTT
CDR3: CASSRQENTEAFF

length: 16
V: TRBV2
D: TRBD2
J: TRBJ2-5
size: -
DNA: TGTGCCAGCAGTGAACGACTAGCGGGGGGCGGGGAGACCCAGTACTTC
CDR3: CASSERLAGGGETQYF

length: 14
V: TRBV27
D: -
J: TRBJ1-1
size: -
DNA: TGTGCCAGCAGTCCCGGGAGGGCCCACACTGAAGCTTTCTTT
CDR3: CASSPGRAHTEAFF

length: 17
V: TRBV10-3
D: TRBD1
J: TRBJ2-2
size: -
DNA: TGTGCCATCAGGGGGGGACAGGGGCATAGTAACACCGGGGAGCTGTTTTTT
CDR3: CAIRGGQGHSNTGELFF

length: 15
V: TRBV27
D: -
J: TRBJ1-5
size: -
DNA: TGTGCCAGCAGTCCTCTGGGCAGGAGCAATCAGCCCCAGCATTTT
CDR3: CASSPLGRSNQPQHF

length: 16
V: TRBV5-8
D: -
J: TRBJ2-3
size: -
DNA: TGTGCCAGCAGCTCCTGGAAGGGGAAGCGCACAGATACGCAGTATTTT
CDR3: CASSSWKGKRTDTQYF